The 6 T cell receptor beta chains below come from one sample, sequenced in a study of blood T cell repertoires in COVID-19 (dated by TCRdb to about 2020). The library was built by means of the immunoSEQ multiplex PCR assay. The table comes from immuneACCESS by way of TCRdb, which keeps in-frame sequences with V and J called. Part of the clones is missing from these tables; in studies checked, under half for an unresolved V gene and the rest for unknown reasons. This sample comprises under 350,000 clones, 80% to 90% of them detected only once. The ten largest make up approximately 4.6% of the sample. Sequenced sample: peripheral blood. The receptors come from a man in his forties or fifties with acute or convalescent COVID-19.

The gene calls are TRBV2 and TRBJ2-6; weak D call: TRBD1 (5 bases). Trimming pared 3 bases from V and 4 bases from J, leaving 10 bases between. The germline CDR1 and CDR2 sequences are SNHLY and FYNNEI. This CDR3 comprises 15 residues. As DNA, the CDR3 is TGTGCCAGCAGTGACAGGGTAGCCGGGGCCAACGTCCTGACTTTC. This encodes CASSDRVAGANVLTF.

V usage is TRBV5-1 and J usage is TRBJ1-2; the D is unclear. V was pared by 0 bases and J by 2 bases, with 11 bases between. This CDR3 contains 15 residues. Germline V CDR1 and CDR2: SGHRS, YFSETQ. CDR3 sequence (DNA): TGCGCCAGCAGCTTGGGTCACAGACAAAACTATGGCTACACCTTC. As protein: CASSLGHRQNYGYTF.

Only a few counts were recorded for this clone. The chain recombines TRBV30 with TRBJ1-2; D might be TRBD1 (6 bases). Trimming removed 3 bases from V and 8 bases from J, with 22 bases in between. The CDR3 is 15 residues long. Germline V gene sequence: CDR1 GTSNPN, CDR2 SVGIG (reference sequence). CDR3 coding DNA: TGTGCCTGGAGGAGACAGGACAGAGCGTTCCCAGGCTACACCTTC. It specifies CAWRRQDRAFPGYTF. The whole variable domain, remainder taken from reference TRBV30 and TRBJ1-2, is SQTIHQWPATLVQPVGSPLSLECTVEGTSNPNLYWYRQAAGRGLQLLFYSVGIGQISSEVPQNLSASRPQDRQFILSSKKLLLSDSGFYLCAWRRQDRAFPGYTFGSGTRLTVV.

V is TRBV5-1 and J is TRBJ2-3; 7 bases match TRBD1. V trimming: 4 bases; J trimming: 5 bases; junction bases outside the gene matches: 4. The CDR3 contains 13 residues. Per the germline V gene, CDR1 is SGHRS and CDR2 is YFSETQ. The CDR3 loop is CASSLPGGDTQYF. The CDR3 DNA sequence: TGCGCCAGCAGCCTCCCAGGGGGAGATACGCAGTATTTT.

This rearrangement joins TRBV6-5 to TRBJ2-7; 8 positions match TRBD1. The J segment lost 2 bases and the V segment lost 8 bases, leaving 5 bases of the junction unmatched. CDR3 length: 13 amino acids. The germline V gene encodes CDR1 MNHEY and CDR2 SVGAGI. The CDR3: CASQDRVTYEQYF. For the CDR3, the DNA is TGTGCCAGCCAGGACAGGGTTACCTACGAGCAGTACTTC.

This sequence joins TRBV2 and TRBJ1-1, with TRBD1 identical over 9 bases. Per the germline V gene, CDR1 is SNHLY and CDR2 is FYNNEI. The CDR3 contains 14 residues. With V trimmed by 5 bases and J by 3 bases, 4 bases remained unmatched. As DNA, the CDR3 is TGTGCCAGCAGTTTACAGGGGGCGGACACTGAAGCTTTCTTT. Its protein is CASSLQGADTEAFF.